One sample yielded the 10 T cell receptor beta chains listed below, sequenced in a study of type 1 and type 2 diabetes patients. PCR was run on genomic DNA. The TCR beta CDR3 region was amplified using 30 forward and 13 reverse primers. TCRdb re-derived calls from the multiplex PCR reads in MiXCR, one entry per CDR3 protein. Of a few hundred thousand distinct CDR3 sequences in the sample, over 45% were seen once. Sequencing input: peripheral blood mononuclear cells (PBMCs). These receptors were obtained from a man younger than 30 with type 2 diabetes.

This chain links TRBV7-8 with TRBJ2-7; D is unresolved. Germline CDR1 SGHVS, CDR2 FQNEAQ. Trimming pared 0 bases from V and 2 bases from J, leaving 8 bases between. The CDR3 has 14 residues. This CDR3 is CASSLAGPPYEQYF. The CDR3 region has the DNA TGTGCCAGCAGCTTAGCAGGACCTCCCTACGAGCAGTACTTC.

This clonotype was seen only once. The chain carries TRBV7-2 and TRBJ1-1, with TRBD1 matching 10 bases. The trim removed 4 bases at V and 5 bases at J, leaving 10 bases unmatched. Germline lookup yields CDR1 SGHTA and CDR2 FQGNSA. The CDR3 has 16 amino acids. CDR3 sequence: CASSYSTGGAGTEAFF. The CDR3 DNA sequence: TGTGCCAGCAGCTACTCGACAGGGGGCGCGGGGACTGAAGCTTTCTTT.

The CDR3 DNA is TGTGCCAGTAGTATGACCAGGGCATCTGGAAACACCATATATTTT. Translation gives CASSMTRASGNTIYF. The V gene is TRBV19, the J gene TRBJ1-3; D may be TRBD1 (5 bases). Trimming took 3 bases from V and 1 from J, leaving 10 bases between them. Germline CDR1 LNHDA, CDR2 SQIVND (reference sequence). The CDR3 sequence is 15 residues long.

The genes are TRBV4-1 and TRBJ1-1; perhaps TRBD1 as D (5 bases). The V gene's germline CDR1 is MGHRA and CDR2 YSYEKL. The CDR3 has 14 amino acids. Trimming pared 1 base from V and 1 base from J, leaving 7 bases between. CDR3 loop: CASSQGDRNTEAFF. The CDR3 DNA reads TGCGCCAGCAGCCAAGGCGACAGGAACACTGAAGCTTTCTTT.

The chain joins TRBV6-5 to TRBJ2-2; 13 bases map to TRBD2. V lost 6 bases, J lost 4 bases, and 5 bases stayed unmatched. The length of the CDR3 is 16 residues. Per germline, CDR1 MNHEY and CDR2 SVGAGI. Here the CDR3 reads CASSLGLAGSTGELFF. Here the CDR3 DNA reads TGTGCCAGCAGCTTGGGACTAGCGGGGTCCACCGGGGAGCTGTTTTTT.

The chain recombines TRBV7-3 with TRBJ2-3; 12 bases match TRBD2. This CDR3 contains 15 residues. Trimming at V came to 1 base and at J to 7 bases, leaving 3 bases not matched to a gene. Germline V gives CDR1 SGHTA, CDR2 FQGTGA. The DNA of the CDR3 is TGTGCCAGCAGCTTAAGAGGACTAGCGGGGAATACGCAGTATTTT. As protein: CASSLRGLAGNTQYF.

This sequence joins TRBV9 and TRBJ2-1; 8 bases fit TRBD2. V lost 0 bases, J lost 8 bases, and 13 bases stayed unmatched. Germline CDR1 is SGDLS and CDR2 is YYNGEE. The CDR3 loop spans 17 amino acids. The CDR3 DNA follows: TGTGCCAGCAGCGTAGTGGATTTGGTAGCGGGGATGCATGAGCAGTTCTTC. Residues: CASSVVDLVAGMHEQFF.

This clonotype was counted between two and nine times. In nucleotides, the CDR3 is TGTGCCAGCAGCCAAGATGAACGGTATGGCTACACCTTC. Its translation is CASSQDERYGYTF. The V call is TRBV4-2, the J call TRBJ1-2; D is unresolved. The CDR3 is 13 amino acids. The germline V gene has CDR1 LGHNA and CDR2 YNFKEQ. Trimming removed 0 bases from V and 5 bases from J, with 7 bases in between.

Remarks on this clonotype: Germline and junction disagree at one end, which may indicate a read error. The chain recombines TRBV2 with TRBJ1-2; 8 nucleotides line up with TRBD1. The CDR3 has 12 residues. Germline CDR1 reads SNHLY; CDR2 reads FYNNEI. The CDR3 loop reads CASRPGQGGCTF. DNA of the CDR3: TGTGCCAGCAGACCAGGACAGGGAGGCTGCACCTTC. The full variable domain, with the rest looked up from reference TRBV2 and TRBJ1-2, is EPEVTQTPSHQVTQMGQEVILRCVPISNHLYFYWYRQILGQKVEFLVSFYNNEISEKSEIFDDQFSVERPDGSNFTLKIRSTKLEDSAMYFCASRPGQGGCTFGSGTRLTVV.

The J gene is TRBJ2-5, the V gene TRBV7-8, with 7 bases that match TRBD2. V trimming: 6 bases; J trimming: 1 base; junction bases outside the gene matches: 11. The CDR3 spans 16 residues. Germline CDR1 and CDR2: SGHVS and FQNEAQ. Written as DNA, the CDR3 is TGTGCCAGCAGTTTATCGGGGGGACTATCCCAAGAGACCCAGTACTTC. This encodes CASSLSGGLSQETQYF.